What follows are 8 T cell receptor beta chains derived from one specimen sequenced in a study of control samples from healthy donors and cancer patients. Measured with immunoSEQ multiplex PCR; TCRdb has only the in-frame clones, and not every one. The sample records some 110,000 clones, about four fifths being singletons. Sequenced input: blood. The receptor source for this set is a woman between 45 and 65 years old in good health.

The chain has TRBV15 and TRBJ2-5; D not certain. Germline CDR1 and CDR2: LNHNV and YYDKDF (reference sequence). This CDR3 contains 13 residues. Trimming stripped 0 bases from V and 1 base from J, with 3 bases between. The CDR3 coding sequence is TGTGCCACCAGCAGAGATCTCCAAGAGACCCAGTACTTC. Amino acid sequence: CATSRDLQETQYF.

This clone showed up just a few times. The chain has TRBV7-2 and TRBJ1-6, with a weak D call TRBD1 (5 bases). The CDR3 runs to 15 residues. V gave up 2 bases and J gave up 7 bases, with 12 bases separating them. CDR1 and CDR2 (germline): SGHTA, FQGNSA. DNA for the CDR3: TGTGCCAGCAGCTTATCGATTGGGGGGAATTCACCCCTCCACTTT. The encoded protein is CASSLSIGGNSPLHF. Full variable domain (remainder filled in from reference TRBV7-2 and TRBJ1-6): GAGVSQSPSNKVTEKGKDVELRCDPISGHTALYWYRQSLGQGLEFLIYFQGNSAPDKSGLPSDRFSAERTGGSVSTLTIQRTQQEDSAVYLCASSLSIGGNSPLHFGNGTRLTVT.

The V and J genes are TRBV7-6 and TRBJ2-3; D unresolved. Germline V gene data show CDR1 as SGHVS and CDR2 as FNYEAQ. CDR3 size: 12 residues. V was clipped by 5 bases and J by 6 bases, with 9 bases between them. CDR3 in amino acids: CASSRNVDTQYF. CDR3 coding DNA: TGTGCCAGCAGCCGAAACGTGGATACGCAGTATTTT.

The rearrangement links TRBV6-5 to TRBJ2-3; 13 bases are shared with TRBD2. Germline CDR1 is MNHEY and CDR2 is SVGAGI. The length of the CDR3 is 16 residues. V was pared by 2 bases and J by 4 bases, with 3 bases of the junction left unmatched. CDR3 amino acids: CASSYTSGRVADTQYF. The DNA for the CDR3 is TGTGCCAGCAGTTACACTAGCGGGAGGGTAGCAGATACGCAGTATTTT.

CDR3 sequence: CASSEALYGTSGRAYEQYF. CDR3 coding DNA: TGTGCCAGCAGTGAAGCGCTTTACGGGACTAGCGGGAGGGCCTACGAGCAGTACTTC. The V and J genes are TRBV6-1 and TRBJ2-7; 16 nucleotides line up with TRBD2. J gave up 2 bases and V 0 bases, and 7 bases lay outside the gene matches. The CDR3 spans 19 residues. CDR1 and CDR2 from the germline V gene are MNHNS and SASEGT.

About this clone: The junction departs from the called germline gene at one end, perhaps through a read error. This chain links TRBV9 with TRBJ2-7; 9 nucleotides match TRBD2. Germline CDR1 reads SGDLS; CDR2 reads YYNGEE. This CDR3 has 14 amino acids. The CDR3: CASSVGLATYKQYF. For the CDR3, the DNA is TGTGCCAGCAGCGTTGGACTAGCGACCTACAAGCAGTACTTC.

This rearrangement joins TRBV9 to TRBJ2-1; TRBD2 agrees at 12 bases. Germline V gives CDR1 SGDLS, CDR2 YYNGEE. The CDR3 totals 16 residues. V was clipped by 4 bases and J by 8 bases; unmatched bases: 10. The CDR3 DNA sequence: TGTGCCAGCAGCCCCCACTCTAGCGGGGGGGGGCATGAGCAGTTCTTC. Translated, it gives CASSPHSSGGGHEQFF.

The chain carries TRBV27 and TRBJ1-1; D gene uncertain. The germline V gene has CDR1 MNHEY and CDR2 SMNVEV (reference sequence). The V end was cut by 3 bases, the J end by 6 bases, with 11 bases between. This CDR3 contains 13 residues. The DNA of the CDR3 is TGTGCCAGCAGTTTTTACTTGCAGTCTGAAGCTTTCTTT. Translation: CASSFYLQSEAFF.